This TCR beta chain was obtained from a study of control samples from healthy donors and cancer patients. Trimming cost V 4 bases and J 3 bases; bases outside gene matches: 8. Per germline, CDR1 SGHKS and CDR2 YYEKEE (reference sequence). This CDR3 comprises 16 residues. The table came from immunoSEQ multiplex PCR; TCRdb's copy has only in-frame clones and leaves some out. The sample holds fewer than 85,000 clones, 90% to 95% seen once. The sample consisted of blood. V and J are TRBV5-5 and TRBJ1-5, with 9 bases identical to TRBD1. The TCR was taken from a man in his thirties or forties in good health. The CDR3: CASSAPGQGLNQPQHF. In DNA form, the CDR3 reads TGTGCCAGCAGCGCCCCGGGACAGGGCCTCAATCAGCCCCAGCATTTT. The full variable domain, with the rest looked up from reference TRBV5-5 and TRBJ1-5, is DAGVTQSPTHLIKTRGQQVTLRCSPISGHKSVSWYQQVLGQGPQFIFQYYEKEERGRGNFPDRFSARQFPNYSSELNVNALLLGDSALYLCASSAPGQGLNQPQHFGDGTRLSIL.